One sample yielded the 3 T cell receptor beta chains listed below, sequenced in a study of memory CD4+ T cells and cytomegalovirus serostatus. Single viable CD3+CD4+CD8-CD45RO+ cells were sorted as the memory CD4+ T cells. Only in-frame clones appear in the TCRdb table, and some are missing; sequencing was by immunoSEQ multiplex PCR. Of under 50,000 clones in the sample, around 82% were seen once. The sample consisted of memory CD4+ T cells from blood. The receptors come from an adult in good health and CMV-seronegative.

This clone appeared a few times. V gene TRBV7-2 combines with J gene TRBJ1-2; D perhaps matches TRBD1 (5 bases). Germline lookup yields CDR1 SGHTA and CDR2 FQGNSA. The V and J ends lost 5 bases and 6 bases respectively, with 16 bases between them. The CDR3 length is 14 residues. CDR3 sequence: CASSVNQGLDGYTF. CDR3 DNA sequence: TGTGCCAGCAGCGTAAACCAGGGCTTAGATGGCTACACCTTC.

Concerning this clone: The sample holds other DNA sequences that translate to the same CDR3. The rearrangement joins TRBV5-6 to TRBJ1-5, with a possible D match to TRBD1 (5 bases). CDR3 length: 13 residues. Germline values: CDR1 SGHDT, CDR2 YYEEEE. The ends were cut back, 3 bases at V and 1 base at J, with 5 bases in the middle. The CDR3 protein is CASSWGSNQPQHF. The CDR3 bases are TGTGCCAGCAGCTGGGGGAGCAATCAGCCCCAGCATTTT.

V and J are TRBV30 and TRBJ1-2; D might be TRBD1 (5 bases). Trimming left V 2 bases short and J 2 bases short, with 9 bases between. The CDR3 consists of 13 residues. CDR1 GTSNPN and CDR2 SVGIG come from the germline V gene (reference sequence). The CDR3 bases are TGTGCCTGGAGTATCAGGGAAAACTATGGCTACACCTTC. This gives the protein CAWSIRENYGYTF.